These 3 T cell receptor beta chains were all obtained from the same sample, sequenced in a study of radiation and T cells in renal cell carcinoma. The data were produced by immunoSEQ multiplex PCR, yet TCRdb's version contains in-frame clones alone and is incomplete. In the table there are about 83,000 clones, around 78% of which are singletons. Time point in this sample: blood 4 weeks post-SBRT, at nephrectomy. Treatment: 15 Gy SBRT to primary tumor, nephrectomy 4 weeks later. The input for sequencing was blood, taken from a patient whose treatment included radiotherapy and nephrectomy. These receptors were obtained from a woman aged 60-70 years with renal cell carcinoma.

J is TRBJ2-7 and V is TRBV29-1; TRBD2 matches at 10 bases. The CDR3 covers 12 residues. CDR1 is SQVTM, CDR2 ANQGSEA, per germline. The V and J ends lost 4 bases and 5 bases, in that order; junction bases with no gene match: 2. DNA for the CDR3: TGCAGCGTTGCAGCGGGGGGGGACGAGCAGTACTTC. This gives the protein CSVAAGGDEQYF.

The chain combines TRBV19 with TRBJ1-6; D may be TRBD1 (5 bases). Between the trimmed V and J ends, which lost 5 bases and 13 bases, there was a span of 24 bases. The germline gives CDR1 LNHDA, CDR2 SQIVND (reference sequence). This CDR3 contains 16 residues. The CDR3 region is CASSLKVWGSRDPLHF. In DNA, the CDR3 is TGTGCCAGTAGTTTGAAGGTCTGGGGTAGTAGGGACCCCCTCCACTTT.

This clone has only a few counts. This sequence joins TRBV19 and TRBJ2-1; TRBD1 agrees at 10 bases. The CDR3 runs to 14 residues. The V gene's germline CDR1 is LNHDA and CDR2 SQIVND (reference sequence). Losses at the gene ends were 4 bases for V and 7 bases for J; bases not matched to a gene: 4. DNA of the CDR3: TGTGCCAGTAGTACCCGGACAGGGGGGAATGAGCAGTTCTTC. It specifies CASSTRTGGNEQFF.